The rows below give T cell receptor beta chains drawn from one sample of a study of blood T cell repertoires in COVID-19. Some clones are missing from TCRdb's copy, which holds only in-frame ones; the method was immunoSEQ multiplex PCR. The sample has fewer than 200,000 clones, roughly 76% seen once. Sample: peripheral blood. The receptors were gathered from a woman between 45 and 65 years old with active or convalescent COVID-19. CDR3s include the opening cysteine and the closing phenylalanine or tryptophan. The order of the fields is D gene, V gene, J gene, clone size, CDR3 protein, CDR3 DNA. D genes are given only for firm matches. Clone size, where shown, is once, few, many, or a class for clones that have expanded.

>TRBD1|TRBV29-1|TRBJ1-2|NA
CSAGTGGAGYGYTF
TGCAGCGCGGGGACAGGGGGCGCGGGTTATGGCTACACCTTC
>NA|TRBV21-1|TRBJ2-7|NA
CASSRWVRQRGYYEQYF
TGTGCCAGCAGCCGTTGGGTTCGCCAGCGGGGATACTACGAGCAGTACTTC
>NA|TRBV16|TRBJ1-6|NA
CASSQQGYGSPLHF
TGTGCCAGCAGCCAACAGGGATATGGTTCACCCCTCCACTTT
>TRBD1|TRBV6-5|TRBJ1-5|NA
CASRRTGALNQPQHF
TGTGCCAGCAGGAGGACAGGGGCCCTAAATCAGCCCCAGCATTTT
>TRBD1|TRBV29-1|TRBJ1-1|NA
CSGGDRPNTEAFF
TGCAGCGGGGGGGACAGACCGAACACTGAAGCTTTCTTT
>TRBD1|TRBV4-1|TRBJ2-7|NA
CASSQEDRGSYEQYF
TGCGCCAGCAGCCAAGAGGACAGGGGGTCCTACGAGCAGTACTTC
>TRBD2|TRBV5-1|TRBJ2-3|NA
CASSWGLAGRTDTQYF
TGCGCCAGCAGCTGGGGACTAGCGGGGCGCACAGATACGCAGTATTTT
>NA|TRBV19|TRBJ1-6|NA
CASRSSYNSPLHF
TGTGCCAGTAGGAGCTCCTATAATTCACCCCTCCACTTT
>TRBD1|TRBV5-1|TRBJ2-3|NA
CASSLGQGVDTQYF
TGCGCCAGCAGCCTGGGGCAGGGGGTAGATACGCAGTATTTT
>TRBD1|TRBV6-1|TRBJ1-2|NA
CASSVYLNPDRNYGYTF
TGTGCCAGCAGTGTTTACCTCAACCCGGACAGGAACTATGGCTACACCTTC
>TRBD2|TRBV27|TRBJ2-4|NA
CASRTGGAAATQYF
TGTGCCAGCAGGACCGGGGGGGCCGCAGCTACTCAGTACTTC
>TRBD1|TRBV27|TRBJ1-1|NA
CASSRTGVTEAFF
TGTGCCAGCAGCCGGACAGGGGTAACTGAAGCTTTCTTT
>TRBD2|TRBV20-1|TRBJ2-3|NA
CSASASGRGTDTQYF
TGCAGTGCTAGTGCCAGCGGGAGGGGGACAGATACGCAGTATTTT
>NA|TRBV29-1|TRBJ1-1|NA
CSGWGDLNTEAFF
TGCAGCGGATGGGGGGATCTGAACACTGAAGCTTTCTTT
>NA|TRBV20-1|TRBJ1-1|NA
CSAQGRDEAFF
TGCAGTGCTCAGGGCAGGGATGAAGCTTTCTTT
>TRBD1|TRBV19|TRBJ1-5|few
CASSLSDRGGSNQPQHF
TGTGCCAGTAGTCTCTCGGACAGGGGGGGAAGCAATCAGCCCCAGCATTTT
>TRBD1|TRBV19|TRBJ2-7|NA
CASSFRDRGREQYF
TGTGCCAGTAGTTTCCGGGACAGGGGGCGCGAGCAGTACTTC
>NA|TRBV2|TRBJ2-2|NA
CASSDWANTGELFF
TGTGCCAGCAGTGACTGGGCTAACACCGGGGAGCTGTTTTTT
>NA|TRBV19|TRBJ1-2|NA
CASSKTNGHSYGYTF
TGTGCCAGTAGCAAGACAAACGGACACTCCTATGGCTACACCTTC
>TRBD2|TRBV2|TRBJ2-5|NA
CASSGLASGGERETQYF
TGTGCCAGCAGTGGCTTGGCTAGCGGGGGAGAGCGAGAGACCCAGTACTTC
>TRBD1|TRBV7-6|TRBJ1-3|NA
CASSPSGTGKPGNTIYF
TGTGCCAGCAGCCCCTCCGGGACAGGGAAGCCTGGAAACACCATATATTTT
>NA|TRBV27|TRBJ2-1|NA
CASSFTDRDQFF
TGTGCCAGCAGTTTTACCGACAGAGATCAGTTCTTC
>NA|TRBV27|TRBJ2-1|NA
CASSLGQYNEQFF
TGTGCCAGCAGTTTAGGGCAGTACAATGAGCAGTTCTTC
>TRBD1|TRBV4-3|TRBJ2-4|NA
CASSQGGGQGKTKNIQYF
TGCGCCAGCAGCCAGGGGGGGGGACAGGGTAAAACTAAAAACATTCAGTACTTC
>TRBD1|TRBV5-6|TRBJ1-6|NA
CASSRDRANSPLHF
TGTGCCAGCAGCCGGGACAGGGCCAATTCACCCCTCCACTTT
>NA|TRBV5-6|TRBJ1-1|NA
CASSLPVNTEAFF
TGTGCCAGCAGCTTGCCAGTTAACACTGAAGCTTTCTTT
>TRBD1|TRBV4-3|TRBJ2-7|NA
CASSQLLGQGVGYEQYF
TGCGCCAGCAGCCAACTACTCGGACAGGGGGTTGGGTACGAGCAGTACTTC
>NA|TRBV3-1/TRBV3-2|TRBJ1-3|NA
CASSQGWSSSSGNTIYF
TGTGCCAGCAGCCAAGGTTGGAGCAGTAGCTCTGGAAACACCATATATTTT
>NA|TRBV27|TRBJ2-3|NA
CASSLGGRDTQYF
TGTGCCAGCAGTTTGGGAGGTAGAGATACGCAGTATTTT
>TRBD1|TRBV3-1/TRBV3-2|TRBJ1-2|NA
CASSHGTGDFDYTF
TGTGCCAGCAGCCATGGGACAGGGGATTTTGACTACACCTTC
>NA|TRBV19|TRBJ1-2|NA
CASSPEGGGANYGYTF
TGTGCCAGTAGTCCCGAAGGAGGAGGAGCTAACTATGGCTACACCTTC
>NA|TRBV5-1|TRBJ1-1|NA
CASSLRPATGNTEAFF
TGCGCCAGCAGCTTGAGGCCGGCGACGGGGAACACTGAAGCTTTCTTT
>TRBD2|TRBV6-4|TRBJ2-4|NA
CASTSGWRGVWAKNIQYF
TGTGCCAGCACTTCGGGATGGCGGGGGGTGTGGGCCAAAAACATTCAGTACTTC
>NA|TRBV7-8|TRBJ1-6|NA
CASSLQGMETPLHF
TGTGCCAGCAGCCTACAGGGTATGGAGACACCCCTCCACTTT
>TRBD1|TRBV2|TRBJ1-2|NA
CASRKGGAAIPNYGYTF
TGTGCCAGCAGAAAAGGGGGCGCAGCTATCCCTAACTATGGCTACACCTTC
>TRBD1|TRBV25-1|TRBJ1-6|NA
CASAGTGSPLHF
TGTGCCAGTGCCGGGACAGGTTCACCCCTCCACTTT
>TRBD2|TRBV28|TRBJ2-5|NA
CASSLRLIAGREETQYF
TGTGCCAGCAGTTTGAGGCTTATAGCGGGAAGGGAAGAGACCCAGTACTTC
>NA|TRBV28|TRBJ1-1|NA
CASRVDWNTEAFF
TGTGCCAGCAGAGTCGACTGGAACACTGAAGCTTTCTTT
>TRBD1|TRBV20-1|TRBJ2-5|few
CSASGNTGGEGQYF
TGCAGTGCTAGTGGTAACACAGGGGGAGAGGGCCAGTACTTC
>TRBD1|TRBV30|TRBJ1-5|NA
CAWRDRGGQPQHF
TGTGCCTGGAGGGACAGGGGAGGCCAGCCCCAGCATTTT
>NA|TRBV30|TRBJ1-1|NA
CAWSVRGLNTEAFF
TGTGCCTGGAGTGTCCGGGGGTTGAACACTGAAGCTTTCTTT
>NA|TRBV5-1|TRBJ1-2|NA
CASSLEGGNYGYTF
TGCGCCAGCAGCTTGGAGGGGGGGAACTATGGCTACACCTTC
>TRBD1|TRBV11-2|TRBJ2-1|NA
CASSLRTGGNEQFF
TGTGCCAGCAGCCTCAGGACAGGGGGCAATGAGCAGTTCTTC
>NA|TRBV18|TRBJ1-3|NA
CASSREQGPGNTIYF
TGTGCCAGCTCACGGGAGCAGGGGCCTGGAAACACCATATATTTT
>TRBD1|TRBV6-5|TRBJ2-7|NA
CASSNRDSPLRQYF
TGTGCCAGCAGTAACCGGGACAGCCCACTAAGGCAGTACTTC
>NA|TRBV13|TRBJ2-5|NA
CASSSYRDTETQYF
TGTGCCAGCAGCTCTTATCGGGACACTGAGACCCAGTACTTC
>TRBD2|TRBV7-3|TRBJ2-2|NA
CASSSGTSGRVTTGELFF
TGTGCCAGCAGCTCCGGGACTAGCGGGAGGGTGACCACCGGGGAGCTGTTTTTT
>NA|TRBV5-1|TRBJ2-2|NA
CASSWAPDTGELFF
TGCGCCAGCAGCTGGGCCCCGGACACCGGGGAGCTGTTTTTT
>NA|TRBV10-1|TRBJ2-5|NA
CASPAEQETQYF
TGCGCCAGCCCAGCGGAACAAGAGACCCAGTACTTC
>TRBD1|TRBV7-9|TRBJ1-1|few
CASSLVTGGNTEAFF
TGTGCCAGCAGCTTAGTGACAGGGGGGAACACTGAAGCTTTCTTT